The entry below describes one TCR beta chain. The antigen is unknown. Profiled with immunoSEQ multiplex PCR; TCRdb holds only in-frame clones, not every one. The table records about 130,000 clones, less than 95% of them present only once. This sample is drawn from a study of T cell responses to AZD1222 COVID-19 vaccine. Germline trimming cut 4 bases from V and 0 bases from J; bases unmatched to any gene: 9. Germline lookup yields CDR1 LGHNA and CDR2 YNFKEQ. This CDR3 is built from 18 residues. Study-wide results and limits: The donor cohort was predominantly white British with a female majority, and clonal diversity may have been underestimated.

The sequenced sample was peripheral blood, obtained on day 0 of MenACWY control vaccination. The chain joins TRBV4-2 to TRBJ1-6; 7 bases are shared with TRBD1. The source is an adult in good health. CDR3 DNA sequence: TGTGCCAGCAGCCGAGAGTTACAGGGGAGCTCCTATAATTCACCCCTCCACTTT. Translation: CASSRELQGSSYNSPLHF.